This T cell receptor beta chain comes out of a study of blood T cell repertoires in COVID-19. As for the study in general: There were acute and convalescent COVID-19 samples, and they came from the United States, Italy and Spain. PBMCs, B-cell-depleted T cells, or T cells provided the cDNA or gDNA that made up the material.

The CDR3 extends over 17 amino acids. Trimming removed 1 base from V and 3 bases from J; junction bases left unmatched: 7. CDR1 and CDR2 from the germline V gene are SGHTA and FQGNSA. Authors' methods: It was from reference gene primer amplification that nucleated cell counts were estimated. Here immunoSEQ multiplex PCR was the method, and the copy in TCRdb shows in-frame clones only, minus some. The D gene and trimming were derived from the DNA, and the V and J assignments and clone size from that table. The table includes tens of thousands of clones, roughly 80% detected once. Sequencing was done on a sample of peripheral blood. V is TRBV7-2 and J is TRBJ2-1, with TRBD2 matching over 9 bases. The clonotype comes from a woman aged 60-75 years with acute or convalescent COVID-19. The CDR3 region is CASSLVGSGRFYNEQFF. In DNA, the CDR3 is TGTGCCAGCAGCTTAGTGGGTAGCGGGAGATTCTACAATGAGCAGTTCTTC.